The next 16 T cell receptor beta chains were all read from a single sample in a study of control samples from healthy donors and cancer patients. TCRdb's table, derived via immunoSEQ multiplex PCR, lists solely in-frame clones and lacks some. The sample lists tens of thousands of clones, 94% occurring once. Material: blood. The source of these receptors is a man between 25 and 39 years old in good health.

The rearrangement links TRBV18 to TRBJ2-3, with no clear D. This CDR3 is built from 13 residues. With 6 bases removed from V and 5 bases from J, the gap between germline ends came to 12 bases. Germline V gene lookup returns CDR1 KGHSH and CDR2 LQKENI. CDR3 in amino acids: CASSLYMGDTQYF. CDR3 nucleotide sequence: TGTGCCAGCTCTCTCTATATGGGAGATACGCAGTATTTT. Full variable domain (rest looked up from reference TRBV18 and TRBJ2-3): NAGVMQNPRHLVRRRGQEARLRCSPMKGHSHVYWYRQLPEEGLKFMVYLQKENIIDESGMPKERFSAEFPKEGPSILRIQQVVRGDSAAYFCASSLYMGDTQYFGPGTRLTVL.

The V gene is TRBV19, the J gene TRBJ2-1, with 9 bases aligning to TRBD2. Trimming cost V 3 bases and J 0 bases; bases outside gene matches: 12. This CDR3 region has 19 residues. CDR1 and CDR2 (germline): LNHDA, SQIVND (reference sequence). DNA of the CDR3: TGTGCCAGTAGTATCGGCTTTAGCGGGGGCCGAAGCTCCTACAATGAGCAGTTCTTC. It translates to CASSIGFSGGRSSYNEQFF.

This sequence joins TRBV5-4 and TRBJ2-1; TRBD1 agrees at 11 bases. Looked up from germline, CDR1 is SGHNT and CDR2 is YYREEE (reference sequence). Trimming cost V 5 bases and J 10 bases; bases outside gene matches: 8. The CDR3 consists of 14 residues. The CDR3 DNA reads TGTGCCAGCAGTCTCGGACAGGGGGCTCTAGAGCAGTTCTTC. Amino acids: CASSLGQGALEQFF.

The rearrangement links TRBV6-5 to TRBJ1-4; D gene unclear. Germline V lookup: CDR1 MNHEY, CDR2 SVGAGI. V lost 4 bases, J lost 8 bases, and 8 bases lay in between. The CDR3 is 12 amino acids. The CDR3 here is CASSLSGEKLFF. In DNA, the CDR3 is TGTGCCAGCAGTTTGTCGGGGGAAAAACTGTTTTTT.

The chain joins TRBV30 to TRBJ1-3, with D uncertain. Germline values: CDR1 GTSNPN, CDR2 SVGIG (reference sequence). Trimming stripped 0 bases from V and 3 bases from J, with 0 bases between. This CDR3 is 11 amino acids long. DNA of the CDR3: TGTGCCTGGAGTGTTGGAAACACCATATATTTT. Translating it yields CAWSVGNTIYF.

This chain joins TRBV19 and TRBJ1-1, with D unresolved. There are 12 residues in the CDR3. Trimming took off 8 bases at V and 8 bases at J, with 15 bases between the two ends. CDR1 is LNHDA and CDR2 is SQIVND in the germline V gene (reference sequence). The CDR3 region has the DNA TGTGCCAGTGGCCCCGTAGGCCGGGAAGCTTTCTTT. Translation: CASGPVGREAFF.

The chain recombines TRBV19 with TRBJ2-7; 11 nucleotides line up with TRBD2. Germline V CDR1 and CDR2: LNHDA, SQIVND (reference sequence). The CDR3 contains 16 residues. Trimming cost V 0 bases and J 1 base; bases outside gene matches: 2. The CDR3, as DNA: TGTGCCAGTAGTATAGAACTAGCGGGAGATTCCTACGAGCAGTACTTC. Amino acid sequence: CASSIELAGDSYEQYF.

The chain carries TRBV7-3 and TRBJ2-1; 7 bases are a match to TRBD2. V was clipped by 0 bases and J by 9 bases; unmatched bases: 8. This CDR3 is 15 amino acids long. The V gene's germline CDR1 is SGHTA and CDR2 FQGTGA. The CDR3 DNA is TGTGCCAGCAGCTTAACGACGGGGGGATATATTGAGCAGTTCTTC. Encoded protein: CASSLTTGGYIEQFF.

The chain has TRBV4-1 and TRBJ2-1; TRBD2 matches 10 bases. The V gene's germline CDR1 is MGHRA and CDR2 YSYEKL. This CDR3 is built from 16 residues. The V segment lost 1 base and the J segment 7 bases; nucleotides outside the gene matches: 7. The CDR3 region has the DNA TGCGCCAGCAGCCAAGCGGGGACTAGCGTGCAGAATGAGCAGTTCTTC. It specifies CASSQAGTSVQNEQFF.

V is TRBV21-1 and J is TRBJ2-7. TRBV21-1 is listed as a pseudogene. CDR3 size: 19 residues. CDR3 sequence reads: CASSKAEAIGTPLRGEQYF. CDR3 DNA: TGTGCCAGCAGCAAAGCCGAAGCTATCGGGACACCACTCCGGGGGGAGCAGTACTTC.

This clone occurred a few times. The chain employs TRBV5-6 and TRBJ2-7, with D maybe TRBD2 (5 bases). CDR1 and CDR2 (germline): SGHDT, YYEEEE. Trimming removed 3 bases from V and 2 bases from J, with 12 bases in between. This CDR3 is 14 amino acids long. The CDR3 nucleotides read TGTGCCAGCAGCTCGGGTAACGGGGCCTACGAGCAGTACTTC. The encoded protein is CASSSGNGAYEQYF.

The chain uses TRBV5-1 and TRBJ1-2, with TRBD1 matching over 9 bases. The V segment lost 2 bases and the J segment 7 bases; nucleotides outside the gene matches: 6. Germline V CDR1 and CDR2: SGHRS, YFSETQ. The CDR3 totals 14 residues. The DNA for the CDR3 is TGCGCCAGCAGCTTAACCGGGACAGGGAGTGGCTACACCTTC. The encoded protein is CASSLTGTGSGYTF.

The chain couples TRBV11-3 to TRBJ2-3, with 11 bases fitting TRBD1. The CDR3 is made up of 14 amino acids. The V segment lost 5 bases and the J segment 4 bases; nucleotides outside the gene matches: 2. Germline CDR1 reads SGHNT; CDR2 reads YENEEA. For the CDR3, the DNA is TGTGCCAGCAGCCAGGGACAGGGGGCAGATACGCAGTATTTT. Its translation is CASSQGQGADTQYF.

This clone was seen a few times. The V gene is TRBV19, the J gene TRBJ2-1; D gene ambiguous. Per germline, CDR1 LNHDA and CDR2 SQIVND (reference sequence). The V gene lost 4 bases and the J gene lost 6 bases, with 10 bases spanning the gap. The CDR3 loop spans 13 amino acids. For the CDR3, the DNA is TGTGCCAGTAGTAAAAATAGAATCAATGAGCAGTTCTTC. Translated, it gives CASSKNRINEQFF.

The chain joins TRBV2 to TRBJ1-5; 8 bases align to TRBD1. This CDR3 contains 13 residues. Trimming removed 6 bases from V and 4 bases from J; junction bases left unmatched: 2. CDR1 and CDR2 from the germline V gene are SNHLY and FYNNEI. This CDR3 reads CASRGDRNQPQHF. CDR3 sequence (DNA): TGTGCCAGCAGGGGGGACAGGAATCAGCCCCAGCATTTT.

This chain uses TRBV10-1 with TRBJ2-2; D remains ambiguous. From germline, CDR1 is WNHNN and CDR2 SYGVQD (reference sequence). This CDR3 contains 15 residues. The V gene lost 7 bases and the J gene lost 0 bases, with 12 bases spanning the gap. DNA for the CDR3: TGCGCCAGCACCCCCGGGTTCCCGAACACCGGGGAGCTGTTTTTT. Translated: CASTPGFPNTGELFF.